This T cell receptor beta chain is from a study of T cells in Graves' hyperthyroidism and ophthalmopathy. Amplified TCR beta CDR3 regions came from RNA transcripts. When the TCR CDR3 underwent first-round RT-PCR, the HTBI primer set was used. TCRdb analysed the multiplex PCR reads with MiXCR anew, one entry per CDR3 protein. The profile shows about 640,000 distinct CDR3 sequences, roughly 15% of them singletons. CDR1 and CDR2 (germline): SGHTA, FQGNSA. The length of the CDR3 is 15 residues. Trimming removed 0 bases at V and 3 bases at J, with 8 bases between. Whole-study findings and limits: Ophthalmopathy was told apart from stable hyperthyroidism by a 13 V-J model. Blood held most thyroid clonotypes expanded above 0.001 frequency.

At least ten counts were recorded for this clonotype. The antigen is unknown. The sequence came from a woman in her forties or fifties with Graves' ophthalmopathy. The sequencing input was blood. The chain uses TRBV7-2 and TRBJ1-4, with D possibly being TRBD1 (5 bases). DNA for the CDR3: TGTGCCAGCAGCTTAGCCGGGGGTCCTAATGAAAAACTGTTTTTT. Translating it yields CASSLAGGPNEKLFF.